A selection of T cell receptor beta chains follows, all from one sample in a study of CD8 T cells in Susac syndrome. TCRdb passed the immunoSEQ multiplex PCR reads through MiXCR, listing each CDR3 protein once. The sample records about 150,000 distinct CDR3 sequences, approximately 94% being singletons. The sequenced material came from CD4+ T cells from PBMCs. The receptor set was obtained from a human donor with multiple sclerosis. CDR3s leave out the opening cysteine and the closing phenylalanine or tryptophan. Fields, in order: J gene, clone size, V gene, CDR3 protein. Not every row has a clone size; where given, it reads once, few, many or a size class.

J gene: TRBJ1-2; clone size: once; V gene: TRBV10-3; CDR3 protein: AINPDRGGAYT
J gene: TRBJ2-7; clone size: -; V gene: TRBV7-8; CDR3 protein: ASSETGLVLY
J gene: TRBJ2-6; clone size: -; V gene: TRBV7-2; CDR3 protein: ASRRSSGANVLT
J gene: TRBJ1-5; clone size: -; V gene: TRBV3-1; CDR3 protein: ASSLGTGGAGQPQH
J gene: TRBJ2-1; clone size: -; V gene: TRBV3-1; CDR3 protein: ASSQQVGGNNEQF
J gene: TRBJ2-3; clone size: -; V gene: TRBV27; CDR3 protein: ASSLLGGGTDTQY
J gene: TRBJ1-3; clone size: -; V gene: TRBV7-6; CDR3 protein: ASSPSGDQGNTIY
J gene: TRBJ1-6; clone size: -; V gene: TRBV25-1; CDR3 protein: ASSEYHSGSPLH
J gene: TRBJ1-1; clone size: -; V gene: TRBV2; CDR3 protein: ASGEGQTSLYRAF
J gene: TRBJ2-7; clone size: -; V gene: TRBV25-1; CDR3 protein: ASRGPTYEQY
J gene: TRBJ1-2; clone size: -; V gene: TRBV30; CDR3 protein: AWSLGVGYT